The 10 T cell receptor beta chains presented below share a single source sample, sequenced in a study of blood T cell repertoires in COVID-19. Generated by immunoSEQ multiplex PCR, the TCRdb table keeps only in-frame clones and is missing some. The sample consists of about 39,000 clones, about 82% of them appearing once. Sequenced: peripheral blood. These receptors came from a man between 60 and 75 years old in a cohort sampled during active COVID-19.

This clone was seen only once. This chain uses TRBV7-2 with TRBJ2-3; D is possibly TRBD2 (5 bases). Germline-derived CDR1 and CDR2 are SGHTA and FQGNSA. The CDR3 is 16 amino acids. V lost 5 bases and J 5 bases, leaving 20 bases between the germline ends. The DNA for the CDR3 is TGTGCCAGCAGCCATAGTATAGGAGCGGCGGAAGATACGCAGTATTTT. Protein: CASSHSIGAAEDTQYF.

V gene TRBV28 combines with J gene TRBJ1-3; D call uncertain. The V gene's germline CDR1 is MDHEN and CDR2 SYDVKM. V lost 8 bases, J lost 4 bases, and 9 bases lay in between. The CDR3 consists of 12 residues. CDR3 in DNA: TGTGCCAGCGGCCAGGCAGGAAACACCATATATTTT. Translating it yields CASGQAGNTIYF.

The chain uses TRBV21-1 and TRBJ2-7; the table names TRBD1, a call not compared with the DNA. TRBV21-1 is marked as a pseudogene. This CDR3 region has 16 residues. This CDR3 reads CASSLRRQQGFYEQYF. CDR3 bases: TGTGCCAGCAGCCTTCGACGGCAACAGGGGTTCTACGAGCAGTACTTC.

The V call is TRBV5-1, the J call TRBJ2-7; 8 bases align to TRBD1. The V gene end was trimmed by 1 base and the J gene end by 7 bases; junction bases not matched to a gene: 13. This CDR3 spans 16 amino acids. Germline CDR1 is SGHRS and CDR2 is YFSETQ. CDR3 sequence: CASSLSLTGASQEQYF. The CDR3 DNA is TGCGCCAGCAGCTTGAGCTTGACAGGGGCGTCCCAAGAGCAGTACTTC.

V gene TRBV9 combines with J gene TRBJ2-3, with D perhaps matching TRBD2 (6 bases). Germline V CDR1 and CDR2: SGDLS, YYNGEE. V was pared by 0 bases and J by 4 bases, with 9 bases between. The CDR3 sequence is 14 residues long. CDR3 nucleotides: TGTGCCAGCAGCGTAGCTTGGGGGGCAGATACGCAGTATTTT. This translates into CASSVAWGADTQYF.

The chain couples TRBV12-3 or TRBV12-4 to TRBJ1-4, with D maybe TRBD1 (6 bases). The CDR3 has 13 residues. V was pared by 2 bases and J by 7 bases, with 8 bases between. The CDR3 sequence: CASSLRGGEKLFF. The CDR3 DNA reads as TGTGCCAGCAGTTTAAGGGGGGGTGAAAAACTGTTTTTT.

This rearrangement joins TRBV19 to TRBJ1-6, with a weak D call TRBD1 (5 bases). The CDR3 spans 14 residues. Germline CDR1 is LNHDA and CDR2 is SQIVND (reference sequence). The germline V and J ends were trimmed by 4 bases and 9 bases, with 13 bases remaining between them. CDR3 loop: CASSSRQIVSPLHF. The CDR3 region has the DNA TGTGCCAGTAGTAGCAGACAGATCGTTTCACCCCTCCACTTT.

In this sample, this clone turned up a few times. The genes are TRBV30 and TRBJ2-5; tentative D call: TRBD2 (5 bases). Germline V gene data show CDR1 as GTSNPN and CDR2 as SVGIG (reference sequence). The CDR3 has 14 amino acids. V dropped 4 bases and J dropped 1 base, with 13 bases sitting between them. This CDR3 reads CAWNFGSGQETQYF. The CDR3 region has the DNA TGTGCCTGGAACTTTGGCAGCGGCCAAGAGACCCAGTACTTC.

This sequence joins TRBV11-2 and TRBJ2-6; the D gene is possibly TRBD2 (5 bases). The length of the CDR3 is 18 residues. CDR1 is SGHAT, CDR2 FQNNGV, per germline. V lost 1 base to trimming and J lost 0 bases, with 13 bases between them. The CDR3 sequence: CASSLGVPGSSGANVLTF. DNA of the CDR3: TGTGCCAGCAGCTTAGGGGTCCCGGGGAGCTCTGGGGCCAACGTCCTGACTTTC.

Turning to this clone: This sample includes further DNA sequences coding for the same CDR3. The chain employs TRBV9 and TRBJ1-4; D perhaps matches TRBD1 (5 bases). The V gene lost 0 bases and the J gene lost 8 bases, with 11 bases spanning the gap. The germline CDR1 and CDR2 sequences are SGDLS and YYNGEE. This CDR3 has 14 amino acids. The CDR3 coding sequence is TGTGCCAGCAGCGTAGGCCAGGGCGGCGAAAAACTGTTTTTT. This sequence encodes CASSVGQGGEKLFF.